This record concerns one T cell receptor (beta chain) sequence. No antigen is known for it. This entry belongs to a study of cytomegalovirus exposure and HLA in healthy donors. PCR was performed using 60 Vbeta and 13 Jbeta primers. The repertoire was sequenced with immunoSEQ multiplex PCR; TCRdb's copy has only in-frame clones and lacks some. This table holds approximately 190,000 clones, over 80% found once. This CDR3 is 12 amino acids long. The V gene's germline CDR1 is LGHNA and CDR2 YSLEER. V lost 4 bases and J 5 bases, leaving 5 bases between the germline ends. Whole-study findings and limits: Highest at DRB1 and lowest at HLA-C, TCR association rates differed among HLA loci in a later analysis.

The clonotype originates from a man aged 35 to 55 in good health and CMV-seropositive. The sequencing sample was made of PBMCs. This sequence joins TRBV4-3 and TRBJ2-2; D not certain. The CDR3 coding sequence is TGCGCCAGCAGCCTCGGTACCGGGGAGCTGTTTTTT. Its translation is CASSLGTGELFF.